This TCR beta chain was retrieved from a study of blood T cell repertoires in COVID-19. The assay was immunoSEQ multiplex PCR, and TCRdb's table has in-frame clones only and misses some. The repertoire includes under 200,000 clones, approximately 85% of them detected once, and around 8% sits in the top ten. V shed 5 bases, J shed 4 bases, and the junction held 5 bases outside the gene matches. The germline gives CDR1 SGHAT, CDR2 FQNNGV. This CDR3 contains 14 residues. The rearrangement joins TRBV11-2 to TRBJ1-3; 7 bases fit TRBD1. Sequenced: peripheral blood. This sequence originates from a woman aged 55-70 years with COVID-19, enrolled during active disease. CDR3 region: CASSETGIGNTIYF. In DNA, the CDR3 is TGTGCCAGCAGCGAGACAGGGATCGGAAACACCATATATTTT.